The rows below give T cell receptor beta chains drawn from one sample of a study of blood T cell repertoires in COVID-19. This table comes from immunoSEQ multiplex PCR, and its TCRdb copy is limited to in-frame clones, with some not included. This table has around 450,000 clones, roughly 87% appearing once. The source material was PBMCs or T cells enriched from blood (not recorded which). These receptors all come from a man between 18 and 35 years old who had recovered from COVID-19. Each CDR3 is given with its conserved first and last residue. A D gene is named only where the DNA matches it firmly. Clone sizes are given selectively: once, few, many, or a class where the clone is expanded.

>NA|TRBV27|NA|TRBJ1-3
TGTGCCAGCAGAACCCGGGAGGGAAACACCATATATTTT
CASRTREGNTIYF
>TRBD2|TRBV6-5|few|TRBJ2-7
TGTGCCAGCAGGGCGGGAGTCAGTTACGAGCAGTACTTC
CASRAGVSYEQYF
>TRBD2|TRBV5-1|NA|TRBJ2-3
TGCGCCAGCAGCAATCCGGGACTAGCGGGAAGGGGGGCAGATACGCAGTATTTT
CASSNPGLAGRGADTQYF
>TRBD2|TRBV19|NA|TRBJ2-2
TGTGCCAGTACCCCGGGACTAGCGGGAGGGTTTGACACCGGGGAGCTGTTTTTT
CASTPGLAGGFDTGELFF
>TRBD1|TRBV11-2|NA|TRBJ1-2
TGTGCCAGCAGCTTGGGGACAGGGTCGGGTTGGTATGGCTACACCTTC
CASSLGTGSGWYGYTF
>NA|TRBV28|NA|TRBJ1-1
TGTGCCAGCAGTTCCCGTCTCTTATCCCAGGTGAACACTGAAGCTTTCTTT
CASSSRLLSQVNTEAFF
>TRBD1|TRBV27|NA|TRBJ1-5
TGTGCCAGCAGTATCGGCATCGCAGGGGGAAATTATCAGCCCCAGCATTTT
CASSIGIAGGNYQPQHF
>TRBD2|TRBV27|few|TRBJ2-1
TGTGCCAGCAGTTTAGAAGCCGGGACTAGTGTCTATGAGCAGTTCTTC
CASSLEAGTSVYEQFF
>NA|TRBV10-1|NA|TRBJ2-1
TGCGCCAGCAGTGACGGGAATGAGCAGTTCTTC
CASSDGNEQFF
>NA|TRBV21-1|NA|TRBJ1-2
TGTGCCAGCAGCCGGGACAGGCAAGACTATGGCTACACCTTC
CASSRDRQDYGYTF
>TRBD2|TRBV7-9|once|TRBJ2-3
TGTGCCAGCAGCATTATTTTTAGCGGGAGAGATACGCAGTATTTT
CASSIIFSGRDTQYF
>TRBD1|TRBV5-6|NA|TRBJ1-1
TGTGCCAGCCGTACAGTGGGACAGGGCGGAGAAGCTTTCTTT
CASRTVGQGGEAFF
>NA|TRBV6-5|NA|TRBJ1-2
TGTGCCAGCAGTTACAGAGACAGTGGCTACACCTTC
CASSYRDSGYTF
>NA|TRBV27|NA|TRBJ1-1
TGTGCCAGCAGCCCTAGGGCCACAGGGTTCGACACTGAAGCTTTCTTT
CASSPRATGFDTEAFF
>NA|TRBV18|once|TRBJ2-1
TGTGCCAGCTCACCCACAGAGGAGCAGTTCTTC
CASSPTEEQFF
>TRBD1|TRBV28|NA|TRBJ2-7
TGTGCCAGCAGTTCCGGGACAGCGAGGACCTACGAGCAGTACTTC
CASSSGTARTYEQYF
>TRBD2|TRBV7-3|NA|TRBJ2-1
TGTGCCAGCAGCTACCTAGCGGGAATGGGCAATGAGCAGTTCTTC
CASSYLAGMGNEQFF
>TRBD1|TRBV29-1|NA|TRBJ1-3
TGCAGCGTTGCAGACAGGGCAGGAAACACCATATATTTT
CSVADRAGNTIYF
>TRBD1|TRBV28|NA|TRBJ1-5
TGTGCCAGCAGCCAAAACGCAAAACAGGGGACGGGAAATCAGCCCCAGCATTTT
CASSQNAKQGTGNQPQHF
>NA|TRBV11-2|NA|TRBJ2-7
TGTGCCAGCAGCCGCCCGGGGAGCTCCTACGAGCAGTACTTC
CASSRPGSSYEQYF
>TRBD1|TRBV5-6|NA|TRBJ1-1
TGTGCCAGCAGCCCACAGACAGGGGTGGGGATGAACACTGAAGCTTTCTTT
CASSPQTGVGMNTEAFF
>TRBD1|TRBV28|NA|TRBJ1-5
TGTGCCAGCACTTTGGACAGGGGCGATCAGCCCCAGCATTTT
CASTLDRGDQPQHF
>TRBD1|TRBV5-4|NA|TRBJ1-1
TGTGCCAGCAGCCGGAACAGGGGGAGCACTGAAGCTTTCTTT
CASSRNRGSTEAFF
>NA|TRBV29-1|NA|TRBJ2-1
TGCAGCGTTGAGCCGACAATCATGAATGAGCAGTTCTTC
CSVEPTIMNEQFF
>NA|TRBV29-1|NA|TRBJ2-1
TGCAGCGTTGAGGCGGTCTACAATGAGCAGTTCTTC
CSVEAVYNEQFF
>NA|TRBV14|NA|TRBJ1-3
TGTGCCAGCAGCCGGGGGCAAGGAAACACCATATATTTT
CASSRGQGNTIYF
>NA|TRBV7-8|NA|TRBJ1-6
TGTGCCAGCAGCTCCCCTTCCCCACAGGGACGGACCCTCCACTTT
CASSSPSPQGRTLHF
>TRBD1|TRBV12-3/TRBV12-4|NA|TRBJ1-2
TGTGCCAGCAGCCCAGGACAGGGGAACGGCTACACCTTC
CASSPGQGNGYTF
>NA|TRBV2|NA|TRBJ2-7
TGTGCCAGCAGCGCGATTAGGGAGGCTCTGCAGTACTTC
CASSAIREALQYF
>NA|TRBV5-4|NA|TRBJ1-6
TGTGCCAGCAGCCCCTCGGCTGGGACACTTGGTTCACCCCTCCACTTT
CASSPSAGTLGSPLHF
>TRBD2|TRBV3-1/TRBV3-2|NA|TRBJ2-5
TGTGCCAGCAGCCAAGAAGGGGCGGGAGGCCCCGAGACCCAGTACTTC
CASSQEGAGGPETQYF
>NA|TRBV6-1|NA|TRBJ2-5
TGTGCCAGCAGTGAAGACGGTCCCCAGAGGAGGGTAAGAGAGACCCAGTACTTC
CASSEDGPQRRVRETQYF
>TRBD1|TRBV19|NA|TRBJ1-5
TGTGCCAGTAGATGGGGACAGGCAGAAGGAGAGCCCCAGCATTTT
CASRWGQAEGEPQHF
>TRBD1|TRBV7-9|NA|TRBJ1-1
TGTGCCAGCAGCGCCCCGGGACAGAGTGAAGCTTTCTTT
CASSAPGQSEAFF
>NA|TRBV27|NA|TRBJ2-7
TGTGCCAGCAGTTTTAACACCCTTTCCTCCTACGAGCAGTACTTC
CASSFNTLSSYEQYF
>TRBD1|TRBV5-6|once|TRBJ1-2
TGTGCCAGCAGCTTGTTCGGGACAGGGGTTTATGGCTACACCTTC
CASSLFGTGVYGYTF
>TRBD2|TRBV5-4|once|TRBJ2-5
TGTGCCAGCAGCACTCGGACTAGCGGGAGTGTGGAGACCCAGTACTTC
CASSTRTSGSVETQYF
>NA|TRBV24-1|NA|TRBJ2-1
TGTGCCACCAGTGATCATGTTACTAGACCTCATGAGCAGTTCTTC
CATSDHVTRPHEQFF
>NA|TRBV7-9|NA|TRBJ1-5
TGTGCCAGCAGCTTCCCGAATCAGCCCCAGCATTTT
CASSFPNQPQHF
>NA|TRBV11-2|NA|TRBJ1-4
TGTGCCAGCAGCTTCAATGGGGCAGGGTGGCCCGCAACTAATGAAAAACTGTTTTTT
CASSFNGAGWPATNEKLFF
>NA|TRBV28|NA|TRBJ2-1
TGTGCCAGCAGCGAGAATGAGCAGTTCTTC
CASSENEQFF
>NA|TRBV7-8|NA|TRBJ1-6
TGTGCCAGCAGCCCAAACCGGGAACTGGCGGCACCCCTCCACTTT
CASSPNRELAAPLHF
>NA|TRBV27|once|TRBJ2-2
TGTGCCAGCAGTCTCTTAACCGGGGAGCTGTTTTTT
CASSLLTGELFF
>NA|TRBV28|NA|TRBJ2-5
TGTGCCAGCAGTTTGACAGGTCCTGGGGAGACCCAGTACTTC
CASSLTGPGETQYF
>NA|TRBV18|NA|TRBJ1-6
TGTGCCAGCTCACTACAGGCCCAAGCCTATAATTCACCCCTCCACTTT
CASSLQAQAYNSPLHF
>NA|TRBV5-6|NA|TRBJ1-1
TGTGCCAGCAGCTTGGGGAGAAGGACTGAAGCTTTCTTT
CASSLGRRTEAFF
>NA|TRBV6-5|NA|TRBJ1-5
TGTGCCAGCAGTCCCCCGGGGCCCCAGCATTTT
CASSPPGPQHF
>TRBD1|TRBV20-1|NA|TRBJ2-3
TGCAGTGCTAGTGACCGGGACAGGGGGCGTTCAGATACGCAGTATTTT
CSASDRDRGRSDTQYF
>NA|TRBV11-3|NA|TRBJ2-5
TGTGCCAGCAGCTTAGCCCTGGAGAATACCCAGTACTTC
CASSLALENTQYF
>NA|TRBV2|NA|TRBJ2-1
TGTGCCAGCAGCCTTCTTTTTGGCCTTTTCAATGAGCAGTTCTTC
CASSLLFGLFNEQFF
>TRBD1|TRBV11-3|many|TRBJ1-6
TGTGCCAGCAGCGGGAGTACAGGGGGCGCGGGGTCACCCCTCCACTTT
CASSGSTGGAGSPLHF